These T cell receptor beta chains were read from a single sample in a study of human T cells and chemical hapten exposure. TCRdb itself ran the RACE reads through MiXCR, one entry per CDR3 protein. The repertoire consists of tens of thousands of distinct CDR3 sequences, with under 15% occurring once and the leading ten covering 5.7%. The sequenced sample was whole blood, obtained in connection with sensitization to the hapten diphenylcyclopropenone (DPC). These receptors all come from a woman aged 25 to 39 with alopecia areata. Some clones in this sample may be carry-over from other donors' samples. CDR3s include the opening cysteine and the closing phenylalanine or tryptophan. A D gene is named only where the DNA matches it firmly. Rows give clone size only sometimes, using once, few, many, or a class for an expanded clone.

v_call	d_call	clone_size	j_call	cdr3_aa	cdr3_nt
TRBV3-1	NA	NA	TRBJ2-1	CASSLRGPGAGEQFF	TGTGCCAGCAGCCTCCGTGGGCCAGGGGCGGGTGAGCAGTTCTTC
TRBV7-3	NA	few	TRBJ2-7	CASSHHYEQYF	TGTGCCAGCAGCCACCACTACGAGCAGTACTTC
TRBV7-3	NA	NA	TRBJ2-2	CASSFVGGTWTGELFF	TGTGCCAGCAGCTTCGTGGGCGGGACCTGGACCGGGGAGCTGTTTTTT
TRBV6-6	TRBD1	many	TRBJ1-3	CASSYPGQRGNTIYF	TGTGCCAGCAGTTATCCGGGACAGAGAGGAAACACCATATATTTT
TRBV15	NA	many	TRBJ1-2	CATSPRTLYGYTF	TGTGCCACCAGCCCCCGCACTCTCTATGGCTACACCTTC
TRBV28	TRBD1	NA	TRBJ1-5	CASSDRGQAGNQPQHF	TGTGCCAGCAGTGACCGGGGACAGGCGGGAAATCAGCCCCAGCATTTT
TRBV18	NA	few	TRBJ2-1	CASSGATNIYNEQFF	TGTGCCAGCTCGGGGGCCACTAATATCTACAATGAGCAGTTCTTC
TRBV13	TRBD2	many	TRBJ2-7	CASSLAGGPNEQYF	TGTGCCAGCAGCTTAGCGGGAGGGCCTAACGAGCAGTACTTC
TRBV20-1	TRBD1	NA	TRBJ2-7	CSAMTGGSQYF	TGCAGTGCTATGACAGGGGGAAGTCAGTACTTC
TRBV28	NA	NA	TRBJ2-2	CASSPLQGRGTGELFF	TGTGCCAGCAGTCCGCTGCAGGGGCGCGGCACCGGGGAGCTGTTTTTT
TRBV20-1	NA	many	TRBJ2-7	CSARVGTSYEQYF	TGCAGTGCTAGAGTGGGGACGTCCTACGAGCAGTACTTC
TRBV7-6	NA	few	TRBJ2-3	CASSSTVGGIDTQYF	TGTGCCAGCAGCTCTACGGTAGGGGGTATAGATACGCAGTATTTT
TRBV6-2/TRBV6-3	TRBD2	many	TRBJ2-1	CASSPFERGLGHNEQFF	TGTGCCAGCAGTCCTTTTGAAAGGGGACTAGGCCACAATGAGCAGTTCTTC
TRBV21-1	NA	many	TRBJ1-1	CASSKRGALSVDTEAFF	TGTGCCAGCAGCAAAAGGGGGGCTCTATCTGTGGACACTGAAGCTTTCTTT
TRBV12-3/TRBV12-4	TRBD1	NA	TRBJ2-5	CASSLGQGAGETQYF	TGTGCCAGCAGCCTCGGACAGGGGGCAGGGGAGACCCAGTACTTC
TRBV25-1	NA	NA	TRBJ2-2	CASSPLGTGELFF	TGTGCCAGCAGTCCCCTAGGGACCGGGGAGCTGTTTTTT
TRBV7-8	TRBD1	NA	TRBJ2-7	CASSLARTGSIYEQYF	TGTGCCAGCAGCTTAGCCCGGACAGGATCGATCTACGAGCAGTACTTC
TRBV28	NA	NA	TRBJ2-1	CASSSVANEQFF	TGTGCCAGCAGTTCCGTGGCCAATGAGCAGTTCTTC
TRBV29-1	NA	NA	TRBJ1-1	CSGRTGNTEAFF	TGCAGCGGACGGACGGGAAACACTGAAGCTTTCTTT
TRBV27	NA	once	TRBJ2-2	CASSLMAGELFF	TGTGCCAGCAGTTTAATGGCCGGGGAGCTGTTTTTT
TRBV3-1	TRBD1	NA	TRBJ2-2	CASSQRWAGTGDSTGELFF	TGTGCCAGCAGCCAAAGATGGGCCGGGACAGGGGATAGCACCGGGGAGCTGTTTTTT
TRBV27	TRBD1	many	TRBJ2-7	CASKKRGTGAYFSYEQYF	TGTGCCAGCAAAAAAAGGGGAACAGGGGCCTATTTCTCCTACGAGCAGTACTTC
TRBV5-1	TRBD1	many	TRBJ1-2	CASSPGQGSNYGYTF	TGCGCCAGCAGCCCAGGACAGGGGTCTAACTATGGCTACACCTTC
TRBV11-2	TRBD1	medium-sized	TRBJ2-6	CASSGEQGAAGANVLTF	TGTGCCAGCAGCGGAGAACAGGGGGCTGCTGGGGCCAACGTCCTGACTTTC